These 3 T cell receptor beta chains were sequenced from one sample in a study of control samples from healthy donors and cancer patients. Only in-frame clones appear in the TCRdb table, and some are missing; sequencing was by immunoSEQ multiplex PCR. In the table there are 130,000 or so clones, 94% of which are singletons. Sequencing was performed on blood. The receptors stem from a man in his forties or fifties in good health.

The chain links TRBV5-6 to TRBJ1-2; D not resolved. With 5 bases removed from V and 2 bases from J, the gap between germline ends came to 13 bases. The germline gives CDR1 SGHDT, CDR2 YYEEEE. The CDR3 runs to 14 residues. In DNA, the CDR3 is TGTGCCAGCAGGACGGCGAGAACGAACTATGGCTACACCTTC. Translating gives CASRTARTNYGYTF. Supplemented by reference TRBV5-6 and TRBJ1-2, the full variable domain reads DAGVTQSPTHLIKTRGQQVTLRCSPKSGHDTVSWYQQALGQGPQFIFQYYEEEERQRGNFPDRFSGHQFPNYSSELNVNALLLGDSALYLCASRTARTNYGYTFGSGTRLTVV.

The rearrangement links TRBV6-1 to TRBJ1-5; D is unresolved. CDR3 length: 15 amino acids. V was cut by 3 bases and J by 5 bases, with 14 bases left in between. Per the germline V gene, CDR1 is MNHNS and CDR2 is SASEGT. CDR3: CASSELDGGYQPQHF. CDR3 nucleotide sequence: TGTGCCAGCAGTGAGCTTGATGGAGGGTATCAGCCCCAGCATTTT.

CDR3 amino acids: CASSLDRANNSPLHF. CDR3 DNA: TGTGCCAGCAGCTTGGACAGGGCAAATAATTCACCCCTCCACTTT. The J gene is TRBJ1-6, the V gene TRBV7-3; 8 bases are a match to TRBD1. CDR3 length: 15 residues. The junction had 3 bases not matched to a gene; V was cut back by 3 bases and J by 5 bases. CDR1 SGHTA and CDR2 FQGTGA come from the germline V gene.